This record concerns one T cell receptor (beta chain) sequence. As handled by the study authors: Nucleated cell counts were estimated from reference gene primer amplification. Measured with immunoSEQ multiplex PCR; TCRdb has only the in-frame clones, and not every one. V and J calls and clone size are copied from that table; D and trimming were computed from the DNA. Of 150,000 to 200,000 clones listed, 86% are singletons. The data derive from a study of blood T cell repertoires in COVID-19. On the study more broadly: COVID-19 samples collected from the United States, Italy and Spain covered acute and convalescent phases. Sources were T cells, B-cell-depleted T cells, or PBMCs; the material itself was cDNA or gDNA.

With 1 base clipped from V and 5 bases from J, the junction kept 7 bases outside the gene matches. The CDR3 contains 17 residues. Germline CDR1 LGHDT, CDR2 YNNKEL (reference sequence). This receptor was taken from a man aged 18 to 29 with acute or convalescent COVID-19. The sequenced material came from peripheral blood. The rearrangement links TRBV3-1 (or the pseudogene TRBV3-2) to TRBJ2-3, with 12 bases aligning to TRBD2. The CDR3 DNA follows: TGTGCCAGCAGCCAAGCCACGACTAGCGGGGGCCGAGATACGCAGTATTTT. Amino acids: CASSQATTSGGRDTQYF.